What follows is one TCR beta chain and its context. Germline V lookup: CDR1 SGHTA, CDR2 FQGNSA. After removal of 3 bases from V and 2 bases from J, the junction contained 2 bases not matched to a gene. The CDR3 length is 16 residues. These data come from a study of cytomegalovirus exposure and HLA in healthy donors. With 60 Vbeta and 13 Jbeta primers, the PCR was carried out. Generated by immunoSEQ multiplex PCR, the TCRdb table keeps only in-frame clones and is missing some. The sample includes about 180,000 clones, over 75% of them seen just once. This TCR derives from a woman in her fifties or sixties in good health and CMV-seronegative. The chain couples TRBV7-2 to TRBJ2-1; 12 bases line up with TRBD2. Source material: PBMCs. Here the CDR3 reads CASSFLAGGPYNEQFF. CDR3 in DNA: TGTGCCAGCAGCTTTCTAGCGGGGGGGCCCTACAATGAGCAGTTCTTC.